The entry that follows covers one T cell receptor (beta chain) sequence. The target antigen is unknown. 60 Vbeta and 13 Jbeta primers were used in PCR. Generated by immunoSEQ multiplex PCR, the TCRdb table keeps only in-frame clones and is missing some. This sample has 120,000 to 150,000 clones; just under 75% occur once, and the top ten carry about 1.5%. This specimen belongs to a study of cytomegalovirus exposure and HLA in healthy donors. The CDR3 is 18 residues long. The V end was cut by 4 bases, the J end by 0 bases, with 19 bases between. The germline CDR1 and CDR2 sequences are ENHRY and SYGVKD. Study-wide results and caveats: Later analysis demonstrated an association between a missense DCLRE1C variant and TCR beta V- and J-gene trimming.

The sequencing sample was made of PBMCs. The rearrangement uses TRBV10-3 and TRBJ1-5; D unresolved. The receptor was derived from a woman aged 18-29 years in good health and CMV-seronegative. This CDR3 is CAISGGRAGLDSNQPQHF. In nucleotides, the CDR3 is TGTGCCATCAGTGGAGGGAGGGCCGGTCTGGATAGCAATCAGCCCCAGCATTTT.